This T cell receptor beta chain is from a study of blood T cells in healthy people across ages. This clonotype was seen a few times. Its target is not known. No fewer than 6.5 million PBMCs went into each sample. V was trimmed by 2 bases and J by 9 bases, leaving 14 bases between them. The CDR3 runs 15 residues. CDR1 and CDR2 (germline): LGHNA, YNFKEQ. Then a second PCR, running about 6 to 12 cycles, was carried out with a sample-barcoded 5' primer and a J-beta primer mix. TCRdb re-derived calls from the 5' RACE reads in MiXCR, one entry per CDR3 protein. The data show some 1,800,000 distinct CDR3 sequences, roughly 43% seen once. The study's findings and limits: Older individuals had lower TCR beta diversity per million T cells (the decline was roughly linear).

The sample consisted of blood. The TCR comes from a human donor in good health. This chain uses TRBV4-2 with TRBJ1-6; possibly TRBD1 for D (6 bases). In nucleotides, the CDR3 is TGTGCCAGCAGCCAACAACAGGGAAATGGTTCACCCCTCCACTTT. Encoded protein: CASSQQQGNGSPLHF.